This TCR beta chain was sequenced during a study of vaccination and CD4 T cells after COVID-19. Study background: Spike peptides, overlapping and drawn from SARS-CoV-2, HCoV-NL63, HCoV-OC43 and HCoV-229E, were used to stimulate cells. Each control culture was treated with a CEFX pool, an HIV-1 Nef pool, or no peptide.

With the Oncomine TCR Beta short-read assay, DNA from cultured CD4+ T cells was sequenced. MiXCR, run by TCRdb on the PCR reads, gives a single entry per CDR3 protein. The sample has 6,000 to 8,500 distinct CDR3 sequences, about 46% seen once. Stated treatment: approximately 10-day PBMC culture with coronavirus spike peptide pools or control peptides (ViraFEST assay). Germline V lookup: CDR1 MNHEY, CDR2 SVGEGT. The CDR3 is made up of 13 amino acids. Trimming cost V 7 bases and J 4 bases, with 13 bases left between them. Remarks on this clonotype: Its antigen is as yet unknown.

Overall study results and limits: Relatively few convalescent patients were studied, without early post-infection timepoints. A nonsignificant rise from about 20 to 38 was seen in the median number of SARS-CoV-2-reactive clonotypes.

The specimen sequenced was CD4+ T cells from blood, cultured in vitro. J is TRBJ1-1 and V is TRBV6-2 or TRBV6-3; a weak D match, TRBD1 (6 bases). The sequence was obtained from a human donor who had recovered from COVID-19. The CDR3 sequence: CASTDQQGTEAFF. CDR3 coding DNA: TGTGCCAGCACCGACCAACAGGGCACTGAAGCTTTCTTT.